This T cell receptor beta chain was profiled in a study of OX40 agonist ivuxolimab in advanced cancers. Whole-study context: Therapy given before enrollment (anti-PD-1, anti-PD-L1 or anti-CTLA-4) was allowed, and under 45% had some.

On this clone: The antigen remains undetermined. The junction does not match germline at one end; this may be a read error.

Patients had blood sampled at baseline and again on cycle 4 day 1 and cycle 7 day 1. The protocol was immunoSEQ multiplex PCR, while the TCRdb copy is restricted to in-frame clones and leaves out a portion. The table has around 83,000 clones, about 90% seen once. Broader study findings: More expanded clones were seen, on average, in CD8+ T cells than in CD4+.

The CDR3 covers 15 residues. CDR1 is SNHLY and CDR2 is FYNNEI in the germline V gene. The chain uses TRBV2 and TRBJ2-7; TRBD1 matches 8 bases. The TCR originated in an adult with an advanced solid tumor such as melanoma, head and neck, liver or kidney cancer. Sequencing was performed on CD4+ or CD8+ T cells sorted from blood, taken in a trial of the OX40 agonist ivuxolimab. DNA for the CDR3: TGTGCCAGCACCCGGACCCAGGGGGCCTCCCACGAGCAGTACTTC. Translating it yields CASTRTQGASHEQYF. Full variable domain (missing parts from reference TRBV2 and TRBJ2-7): EPEVTQTPSHQVTQMGQEVILRCVPISNHLYFYWYRQILGQKVEFLVSFYNNEISEKSEIFDDQFSVERPDGSNFTLKIRSTKLEDSAMYFCASTRTQGASHEQYFGPGTRLTVT.